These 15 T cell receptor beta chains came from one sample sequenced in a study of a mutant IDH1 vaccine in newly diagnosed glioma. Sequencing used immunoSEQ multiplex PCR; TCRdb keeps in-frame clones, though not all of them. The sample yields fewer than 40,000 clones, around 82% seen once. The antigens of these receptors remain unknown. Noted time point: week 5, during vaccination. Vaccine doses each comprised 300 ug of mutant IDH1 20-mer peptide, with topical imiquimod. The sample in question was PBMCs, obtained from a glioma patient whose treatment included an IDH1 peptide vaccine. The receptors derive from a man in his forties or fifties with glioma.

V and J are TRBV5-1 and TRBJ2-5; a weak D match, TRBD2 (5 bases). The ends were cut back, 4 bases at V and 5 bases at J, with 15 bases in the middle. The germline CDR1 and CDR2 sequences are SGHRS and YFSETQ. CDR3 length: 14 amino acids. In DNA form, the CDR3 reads TGCGCCAGCAGCGAGGGTCAAGGGTATGAGACCCAGTACTTC. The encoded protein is CASSEGQGYETQYF.

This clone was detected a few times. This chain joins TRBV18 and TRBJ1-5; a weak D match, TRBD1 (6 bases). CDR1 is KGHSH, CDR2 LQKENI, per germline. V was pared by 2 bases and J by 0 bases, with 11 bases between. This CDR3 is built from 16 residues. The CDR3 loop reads CASSPRQAGSNQPQHF. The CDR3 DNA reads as TGTGCCAGCTCACCAAGACAGGCGGGTAGCAATCAGCCCCAGCATTTT.

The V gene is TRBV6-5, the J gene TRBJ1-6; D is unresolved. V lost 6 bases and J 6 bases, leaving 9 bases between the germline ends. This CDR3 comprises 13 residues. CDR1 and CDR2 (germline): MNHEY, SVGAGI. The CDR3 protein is CASRGISNSPLHF. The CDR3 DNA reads TGTGCCAGCAGGGGTATCAGTAATTCACCCCTCCACTTT.

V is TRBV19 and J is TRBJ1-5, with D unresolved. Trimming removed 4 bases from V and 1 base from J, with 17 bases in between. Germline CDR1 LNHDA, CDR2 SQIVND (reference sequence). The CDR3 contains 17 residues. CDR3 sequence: CASSKVRLDFSNQPQHF. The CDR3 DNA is TGTGCCAGTAGTAAGGTTCGATTGGATTTCAGCAATCAGCCCCAGCATTTT.

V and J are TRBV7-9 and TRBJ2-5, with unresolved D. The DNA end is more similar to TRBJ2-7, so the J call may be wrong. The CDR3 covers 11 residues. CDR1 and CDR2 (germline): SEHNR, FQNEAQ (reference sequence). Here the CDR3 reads CASSPSYEQYF. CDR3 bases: TGTGCCAGCAGCCCCTCCTACGAGCAGTACTTC.

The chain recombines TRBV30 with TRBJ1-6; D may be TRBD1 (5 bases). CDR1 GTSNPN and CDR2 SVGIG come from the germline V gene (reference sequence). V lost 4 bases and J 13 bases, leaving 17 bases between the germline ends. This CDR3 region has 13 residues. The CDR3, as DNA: TGTGCCTGGAACCCTGGGACGATTTTCCCCCTCCACTTT. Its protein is CAWNPGTIFPLHF.

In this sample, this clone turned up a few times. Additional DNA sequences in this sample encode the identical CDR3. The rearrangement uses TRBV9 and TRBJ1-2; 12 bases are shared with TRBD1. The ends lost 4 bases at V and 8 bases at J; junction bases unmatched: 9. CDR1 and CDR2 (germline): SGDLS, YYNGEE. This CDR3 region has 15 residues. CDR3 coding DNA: TGTGCCAGCAGCCCGCCGGGACAGGGGGCGGGGGGCTACACCTTC. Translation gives CASSPPGQGAGGYTF.

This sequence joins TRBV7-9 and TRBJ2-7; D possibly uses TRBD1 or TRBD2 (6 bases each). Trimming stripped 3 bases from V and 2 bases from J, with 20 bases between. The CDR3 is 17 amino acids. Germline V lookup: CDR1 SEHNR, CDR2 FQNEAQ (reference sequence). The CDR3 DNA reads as TGTGCCAGCAGCTTTGAGGGAGGAAGGGGGGTGACCTACGAGCAGTACTTC. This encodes CASSFEGGRGVTYEQYF.

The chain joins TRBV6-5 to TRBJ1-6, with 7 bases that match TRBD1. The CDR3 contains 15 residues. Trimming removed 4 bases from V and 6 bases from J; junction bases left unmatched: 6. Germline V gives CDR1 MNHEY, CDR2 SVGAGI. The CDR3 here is CASSWGQRSNSPLHF. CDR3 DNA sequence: TGTGCCAGCAGTTGGGGACAGCGGAGTAATTCACCCCTCCACTTT.

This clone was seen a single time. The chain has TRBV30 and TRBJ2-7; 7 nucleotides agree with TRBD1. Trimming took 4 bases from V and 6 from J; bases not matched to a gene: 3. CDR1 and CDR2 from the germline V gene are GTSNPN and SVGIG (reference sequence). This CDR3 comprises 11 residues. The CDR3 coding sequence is TGTGCCTGGAACAGGGGTGGCGAGCAGTACTTC. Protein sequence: CAWNRGGEQYF.

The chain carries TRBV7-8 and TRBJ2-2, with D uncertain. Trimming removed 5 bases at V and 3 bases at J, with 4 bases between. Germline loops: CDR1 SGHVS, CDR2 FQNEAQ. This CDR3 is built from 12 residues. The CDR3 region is CASSPHTGELFF. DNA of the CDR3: TGTGCCAGCAGCCCCCACACCGGGGAGCTGTTTTTT.

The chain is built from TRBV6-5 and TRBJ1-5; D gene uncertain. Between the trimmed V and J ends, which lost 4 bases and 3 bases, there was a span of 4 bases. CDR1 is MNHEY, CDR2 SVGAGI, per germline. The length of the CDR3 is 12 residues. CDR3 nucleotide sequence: TGTGCCAGCAGTTCCTTCAATCAGCCCCAGCATTTT. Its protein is CASSSFNQPQHF.

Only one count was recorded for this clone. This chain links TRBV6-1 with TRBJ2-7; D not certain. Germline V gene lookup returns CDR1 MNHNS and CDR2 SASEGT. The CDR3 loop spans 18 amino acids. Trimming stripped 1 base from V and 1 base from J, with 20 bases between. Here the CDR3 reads CASSEGFRNYIMSYEQYF. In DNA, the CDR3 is TGTGCCAGCAGTGAAGGCTTCCGGAACTACATAATGTCCTACGAGCAGTACTTC.

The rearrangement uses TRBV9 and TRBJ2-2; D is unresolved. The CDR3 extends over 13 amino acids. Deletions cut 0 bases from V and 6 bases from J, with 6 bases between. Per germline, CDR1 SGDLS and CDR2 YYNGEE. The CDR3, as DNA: TGTGCCAGCAGCGTAGGAACGTCCGGGGAGCTGTTTTTT. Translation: CASSVGTSGELFF.

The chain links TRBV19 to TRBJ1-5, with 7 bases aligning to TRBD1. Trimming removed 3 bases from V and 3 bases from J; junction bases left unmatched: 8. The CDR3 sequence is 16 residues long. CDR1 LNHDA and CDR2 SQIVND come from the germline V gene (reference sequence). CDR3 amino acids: CASSIRRGTDNQPQHF. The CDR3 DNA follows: TGTGCCAGTAGTATTAGGAGAGGGACAGACAATCAGCCCCAGCATTTT.